This TCR beta chain was recovered during a study of T cells in Graves' hyperthyroidism and ophthalmopathy. Whole-study results and caveats: Onset of ophthalmopathy came a median roughly 6.9 months after the model predicted it. The majority of expanded thyroid clonotypes above 0.001 also appeared in blood.

This CDR3 contains 14 residues. V shed 4 bases and J 4 bases; nucleotides not matched to a gene: 5. Germline CDR1 and CDR2: SGHAT and FQDESV (reference sequence). Ten or more counts support this clonotype. No antigen is known for it. There were TCR beta CDR3 regions amplified from RNA transcripts. HTBI primers were the set used in a first-round RT-PCR of the TCR CDR3. TCRdb re-called the multiplex PCR reads through MiXCR, storing one row per CDR3 protein. The repertoire holds hundreds of thousands of distinct CDR3 sequences, approximately 18% seen once, with roughly 17% in the top ten. The sequence came from a woman in her forties or fifties with Graves' hyperthyroidism that later progressed to Graves' ophthalmopathy. The chain uses TRBV11-1 and TRBJ2-5, with TRBD1 identical over 8 bases. The specimen was blood. CDR3 coding DNA: TGTGCCAGCAGCTCGCGCAGGGGGCGAGAGACCCAGTACTTC. Encoded protein: CASSSRRGRETQYF.